This TCR beta chain was profiled in a study of Ad26.COV2.S vaccination and SARS-CoV-2 variants. General study points: Vaccinees showed greater spike-specific TCR breadth than placebo recipients. In vaccinated individuals, spike-specific CD8+ and CD4+ T cell responses reportedly displayed substantial breadth.

The table came from immunoSEQ multiplex PCR; TCRdb's copy has only in-frame clones and leaves some out. Of a few hundred thousand clones listed, roughly 91% were seen once; the top ten hold roughly 4%. The CDR3 has 16 residues. Germline CDR1 is MNHEY and CDR2 is SMNVEV (reference sequence). The V gene end was trimmed by 4 bases and the J gene end by 4 bases; junction bases not matched to a gene: 9. Worth noting for this clone: Its antigen remains unidentified.

The treatment: roughly 20 received Ad26.COV2.S at low or high dose, single or two shots; several received placebo; per-sample allocation not given. At day 63 after the first vaccine or placebo injection, samples were drawn. Participants' vaccine, an Ad26 vector, delivered Wuhan-strain SARS-CoV-2 spike. J is TRBJ2-7 and V is TRBV27, with 11 bases aligning to TRBD1. The sample here was peripheral blood, taken in a trial of Ad26.COV2.S vaccine versus placebo. The TCR sequence derives from a person between 18 and 60 years old who received the Ad26.COV2.S COVID-19 vaccine or a placebo. In DNA form, the CDR3 reads TGTGCCAGCAGTTCCCCTCGAGGGACAGGGGGTTACGAGCAGTACTTC. As protein: CASSSPRGTGGYEQYF.